What follows are 8 T cell receptor beta chains derived from one specimen sequenced in a study of blood T cell repertoires in COVID-19 (dated by TCRdb to about 2020). Library method: the immunoSEQ multiplex PCR assay. TCRdb stores this immuneACCESS table with in-frame sequences only. Part of the clones is absent; in the studies checked, under half of the shortfall reflects unresolved V genes, and no reason is known for the rest. The sample table records a few hundred thousand clones; over 75% of these occur just once. The ten biggest clones cover roughly 0.94% of the sample. Sequenced material: PBMCs or T cells enriched from blood (not recorded which). These receptor sequences come from a woman aged 25-40 years who had recovered from COVID-19.

The V gene is TRBV4-1, the J gene TRBJ1-5; no firm D call. Trimming removed 0 bases at V and 4 bases at J, with 7 bases between. Germline loops: CDR1 MGHRA, CDR2 YSYEKL. The CDR3 totals 14 residues. CDR3 in amino acids: CASSQDAGNQPQHF. The CDR3 coding sequence is TGCGCCAGCAGCCAAGACGCCGGTAATCAGCCCCAGCATTTT.

This chain joins TRBV28 and TRBJ1-2, with 12 bases fitting TRBD1. The ends lost 8 bases at V and 8 bases at J; junction bases unmatched: 9. The CDR3 is made up of 14 amino acids. Germline lookup yields CDR1 MDHEN and CDR2 SYDVKM. The CDR3 nucleotides read TGTGCCAGCGCGAAGGGACAGGGGGCAAGGGGCTACACCTTC. It is translated as CASAKGQGARGYTF.

The chain employs TRBV10-3 and TRBJ2-1, with 8 bases lining up with TRBD2. V shed 6 bases and J 0 bases; nucleotides not matched to a gene: 7. CDR1 and CDR2 (germline): ENHRY, SYGVKD. The CDR3 extends over 16 amino acids. The CDR3 DNA sequence: TGTGCCATCAGCCGCGGGGGGACCTCCTCCTACAATGAGCAGTTCTTC. It yields the protein CAISRGGTSSYNEQFF.

The gene calls are TRBV5-4 and TRBJ2-7, with a tentative D call TRBD2 (6 bases). Germline loops: CDR1 SGHNT, CDR2 YYREEE (reference sequence). This CDR3 spans 15 amino acids. Deletions cut 4 bases from V and 2 bases from J, with 16 bases between. For the CDR3, the DNA is TGTGCCAGCAGCCCCTCCGGTGGAGGGGCCTACGAGCAGTACTTC. Its translation is CASSPSGGGAYEQYF.

The V call is TRBV2, the J call TRBJ1-2, with D tentatively TRBD1 (6 bases). The V end lost 8 bases, the J end lost 1 base, and 14 bases lay between the germline ends. Germline CDR1 is SNHLY and CDR2 is FYNNEI. CDR3 size: 14 residues. The CDR3 reads CASLLGAINYGYTF. In DNA form, the CDR3 reads TGTGCCAGCTTGTTGGGGGCTATTAACTATGGCTACACCTTC.

This chain joins TRBV4-2 and TRBJ1-6, with D unresolved. From germline, CDR1 is LGHNA and CDR2 YNFKEQ. Trimming cost V 0 bases and J 7 bases, with 13 bases left between them. CDR3 size: 16 residues. Here the CDR3 reads CASSQDSVTRNSPLHF. The CDR3 DNA is TGTGCCAGCAGCCAAGATAGCGTCACGAGGAATTCACCCCTCCACTTT.

This chain connects TRBV9 to TRBJ1-6; the D is unclear. Looked up from germline, CDR1 is SGDLS and CDR2 is YYNGEE. The length of the CDR3 is 13 residues. Trimming stripped 4 bases from V and 9 bases from J, with 11 bases between. CDR3 nucleotide sequence: TGTGCCAGCAGCCCCGAAGAGCCTTCACCCCTCCACTTT. It is translated as CASSPEEPSPLHF.

This chain connects TRBV5-1 to TRBJ1-3, with D tentatively TRBD1 (5 bases). CDR1 and CDR2 (germline): SGHRS, YFSETQ. The CDR3 extends over 16 amino acids. V was cut by 1 base and J by 0 bases, with 11 bases left in between. The CDR3 region has the DNA TGCGCCAGCAGCTTGACCGGACAAATCTCTGGAAACACCATATATTTT. Amino acid sequence: CASSLTGQISGNTIYF.